This T cell receptor beta chain was captured in a study of CD8+ T cells in alopecia areata. Across the study: Those treated were given oral tofacitinib at 5 to 10 mg twice daily. The tofacitinib course ran for 6 to 18 months and was followed by 6 months off drug.

Details on this clone: Its antigen is unknown.

This CDR3 comprises 13 residues. CDR1 and CDR2 from the germline V gene are SGHVS and FNYEAQ. V dropped 2 bases and J dropped 6 bases, with 9 bases sitting between them. Extraction of RNA preceded its reverse transcription into cDNA, which served as the sequencing template. The data were produced by immunoSEQ multiplex PCR, yet TCRdb's version contains in-frame clones alone and is incomplete. The sample carries some 120,000 clones, under 65% recorded once. Regarding treatment: oral pan-JAK inhibitor, 5-10 mg twice daily. Study-level results: Having just one nonresponder leaves the connection between baseline CD8+ expansion and response unresolved. Scalp sequencing captures resident alphabeta T cells of normal skin too.

V is TRBV7-6 and J is TRBJ2-3; D is ambiguous. Material: CD4+ T cells sorted from blood, obtained at week 4, from a patient treated with tofacitinib. The sequence was obtained from a human donor with alopecia areata. The CDR3 DNA sequence: TGTGCCAGCAGCTTATTCTCGCGGGATACGCAGTATTTT. Protein: CASSLFSRDTQYF.